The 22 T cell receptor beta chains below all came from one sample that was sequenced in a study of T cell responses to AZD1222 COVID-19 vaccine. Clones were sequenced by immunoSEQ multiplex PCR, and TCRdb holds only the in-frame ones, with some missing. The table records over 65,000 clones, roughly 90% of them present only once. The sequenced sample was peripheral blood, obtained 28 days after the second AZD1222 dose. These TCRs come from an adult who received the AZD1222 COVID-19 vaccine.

The CDR3 region is CASSQGSNQPQHF. The CDR3 DNA reads as TGTGCCAGCAGCCAGGGTAGCAATCAGCCCCAGCATTTT. V is TRBV6-5 and J is TRBJ1-5; TRBD1 might be the D (5 bases). This CDR3 is built from 13 residues. Germline CDR1 reads MNHEY; CDR2 reads SVGAGI. Trimming left V 6 bases short and J 0 bases short, with 6 bases between.

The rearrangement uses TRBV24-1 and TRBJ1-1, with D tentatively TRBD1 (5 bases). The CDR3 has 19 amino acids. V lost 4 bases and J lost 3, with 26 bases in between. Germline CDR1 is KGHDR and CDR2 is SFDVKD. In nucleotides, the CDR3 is TGTGCCACCAGTGAGGAACCGGGACCTAAATCCCGGGAGGACACTGAAGCTTTCTTT. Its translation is CATSEEPGPKSREDTEAFF.

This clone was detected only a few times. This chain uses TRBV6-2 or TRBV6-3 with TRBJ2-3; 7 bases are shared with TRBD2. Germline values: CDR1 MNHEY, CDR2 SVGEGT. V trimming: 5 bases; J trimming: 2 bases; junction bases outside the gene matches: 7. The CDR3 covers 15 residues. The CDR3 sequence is CASSSGKGTTDTQYF. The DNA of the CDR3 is TGTGCCAGCAGTAGCGGGAAGGGGACCACAGATACGCAGTATTTT.

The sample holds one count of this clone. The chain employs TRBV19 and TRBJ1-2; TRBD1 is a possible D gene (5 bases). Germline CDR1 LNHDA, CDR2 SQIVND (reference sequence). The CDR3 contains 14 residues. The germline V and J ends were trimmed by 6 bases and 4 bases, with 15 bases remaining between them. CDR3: CASSRQPDFYGYTF. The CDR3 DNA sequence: TGTGCCAGTAGCCGACAGCCGGACTTCTATGGCTACACCTTC. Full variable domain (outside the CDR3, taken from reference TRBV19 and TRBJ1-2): DGGITQSPKYLFRKEGQNVTLSCEQNLNHDAMYWYRQDPGQGLRLIYYSQIVNDFQKGDIAEGYSVSREKKESFPLTVTSAQKNPTAFYLCASSRQPDFYGYTFGSGTRLTVV.

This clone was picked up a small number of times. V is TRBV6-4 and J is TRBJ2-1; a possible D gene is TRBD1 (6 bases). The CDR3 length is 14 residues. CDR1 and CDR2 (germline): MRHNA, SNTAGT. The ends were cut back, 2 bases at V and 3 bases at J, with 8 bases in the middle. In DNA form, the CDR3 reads TGTGCCAGCAGTGACGGGGGCTACTACAATGAGCAGTTCTTC. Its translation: CASSDGGYYNEQFF.

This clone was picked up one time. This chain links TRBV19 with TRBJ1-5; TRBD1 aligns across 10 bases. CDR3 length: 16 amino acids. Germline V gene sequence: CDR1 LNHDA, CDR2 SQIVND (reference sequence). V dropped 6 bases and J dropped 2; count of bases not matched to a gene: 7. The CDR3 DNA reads TGTGCCAGTAGGCCTGACAGGGGGCTGGGCAATCAGCCCCAGCATTTT. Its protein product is CASRPDRGLGNQPQHF.

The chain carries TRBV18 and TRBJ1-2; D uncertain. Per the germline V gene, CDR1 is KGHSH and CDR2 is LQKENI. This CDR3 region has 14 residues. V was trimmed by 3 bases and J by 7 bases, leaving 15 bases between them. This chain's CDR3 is CASSPAGEKGGYTF. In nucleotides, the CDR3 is TGTGCCAGCTCACCTGCAGGCGAGAAAGGTGGCTACACCTTC.

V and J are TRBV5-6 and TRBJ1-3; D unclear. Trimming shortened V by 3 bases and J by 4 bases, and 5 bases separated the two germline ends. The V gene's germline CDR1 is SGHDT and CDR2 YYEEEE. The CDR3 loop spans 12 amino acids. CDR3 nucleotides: TGTGCCAGCAGCTCCCAGGGAAACACCATATATTTT. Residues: CASSSQGNTIYF.

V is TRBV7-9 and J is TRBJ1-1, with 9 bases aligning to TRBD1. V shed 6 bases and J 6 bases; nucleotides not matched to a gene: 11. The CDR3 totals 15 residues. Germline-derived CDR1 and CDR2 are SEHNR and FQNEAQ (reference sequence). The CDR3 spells CASRPAGTGRAEAFF. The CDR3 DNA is TGTGCCAGCAGGCCCGCCGGGACAGGGAGGGCTGAAGCTTTCTTT.

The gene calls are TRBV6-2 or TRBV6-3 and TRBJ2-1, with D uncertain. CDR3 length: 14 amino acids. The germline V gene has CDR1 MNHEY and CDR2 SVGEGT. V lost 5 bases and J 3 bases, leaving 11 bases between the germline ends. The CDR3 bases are TGTGCCAGCAGTCCAGTGGGGAACTACAATGAGCAGTTCTTC. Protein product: CASSPVGNYNEQFF.

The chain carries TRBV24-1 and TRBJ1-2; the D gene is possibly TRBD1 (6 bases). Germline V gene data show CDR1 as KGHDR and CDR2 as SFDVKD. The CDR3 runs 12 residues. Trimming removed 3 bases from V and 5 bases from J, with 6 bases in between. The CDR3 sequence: CATSDGTYGYTF. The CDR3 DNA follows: TGTGCCACCAGTGATGGGACATATGGCTACACCTTC.

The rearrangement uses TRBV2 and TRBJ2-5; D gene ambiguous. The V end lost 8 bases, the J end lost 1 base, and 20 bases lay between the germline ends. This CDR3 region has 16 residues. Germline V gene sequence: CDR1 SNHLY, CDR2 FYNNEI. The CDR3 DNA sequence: TGTGCCAGCGAACCAACAAGGGCCTGGGGCCAAGAGACCCAGTACTTC. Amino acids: CASEPTRAWGQETQYF.

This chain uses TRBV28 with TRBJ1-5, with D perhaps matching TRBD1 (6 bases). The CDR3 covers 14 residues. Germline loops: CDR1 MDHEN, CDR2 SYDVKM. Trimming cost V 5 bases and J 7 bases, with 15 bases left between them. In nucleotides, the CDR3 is TGTGCCAGCAGTCTGACAGGAAATGGACAGCCCCAGCATTTT. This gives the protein CASSLTGNGQPQHF.

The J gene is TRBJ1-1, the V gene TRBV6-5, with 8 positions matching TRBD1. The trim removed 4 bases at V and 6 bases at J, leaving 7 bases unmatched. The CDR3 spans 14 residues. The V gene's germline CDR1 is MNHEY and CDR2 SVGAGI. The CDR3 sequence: CASSLTGASAEAFF. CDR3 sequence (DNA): TGTGCCAGCAGTTTGACAGGGGCTTCCGCTGAAGCTTTCTTT.

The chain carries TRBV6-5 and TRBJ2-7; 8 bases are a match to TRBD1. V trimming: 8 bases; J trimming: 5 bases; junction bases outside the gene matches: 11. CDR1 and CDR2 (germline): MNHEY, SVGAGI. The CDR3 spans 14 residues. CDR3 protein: CASDSGTGGNEQYF. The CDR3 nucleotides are TGTGCCAGCGACTCCGGGACAGGAGGGAACGAGCAGTACTTC.

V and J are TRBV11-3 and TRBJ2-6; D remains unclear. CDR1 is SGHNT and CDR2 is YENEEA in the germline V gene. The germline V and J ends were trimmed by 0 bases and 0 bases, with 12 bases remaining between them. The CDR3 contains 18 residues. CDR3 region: CASSLEEHTSSGANVLTF. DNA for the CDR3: TGTGCCAGCAGCTTAGAAGAACATACCAGCTCTGGGGCCAACGTCCTGACTTTC.

The CDR3 coding sequence is TGTGCCAGCAGTTTAGCCAGGGACACTGAAGCTTTCTTT. Protein: CASSLARDTEAFF. The V and J genes are TRBV27 and TRBJ1-1; possibly TRBD1 for D (5 bases). V lost 2 bases and J 3 bases, leaving 7 bases between the germline ends. The CDR3 consists of 13 residues. Per the germline V gene, CDR1 is MNHEY and CDR2 is SMNVEV (reference sequence).

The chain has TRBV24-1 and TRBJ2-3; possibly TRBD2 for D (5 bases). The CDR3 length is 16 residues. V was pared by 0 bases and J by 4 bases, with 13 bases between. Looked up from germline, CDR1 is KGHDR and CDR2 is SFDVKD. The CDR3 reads CATSDLEGRDSDTQYF. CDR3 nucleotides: TGTGCCACCAGTGATTTGGAGGGCCGTGACTCAGATACGCAGTATTTT.

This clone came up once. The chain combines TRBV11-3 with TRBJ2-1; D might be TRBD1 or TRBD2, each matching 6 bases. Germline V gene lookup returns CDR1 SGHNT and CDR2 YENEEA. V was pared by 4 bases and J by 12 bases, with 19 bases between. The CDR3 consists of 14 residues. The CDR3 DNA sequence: TGTGCCAGCAGCTCGAGCCGGGGGCCACAAACGCAGTTCTTC. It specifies CASSSSRGPQTQFF.

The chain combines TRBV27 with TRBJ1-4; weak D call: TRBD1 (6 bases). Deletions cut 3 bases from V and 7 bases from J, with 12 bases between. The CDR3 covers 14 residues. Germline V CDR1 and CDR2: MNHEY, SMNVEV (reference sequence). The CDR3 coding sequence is TGTGCCAGCAGTTTGGTGACAGGCCGTGAAAAACTGTTTTTT. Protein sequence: CASSLVTGREKLFF.

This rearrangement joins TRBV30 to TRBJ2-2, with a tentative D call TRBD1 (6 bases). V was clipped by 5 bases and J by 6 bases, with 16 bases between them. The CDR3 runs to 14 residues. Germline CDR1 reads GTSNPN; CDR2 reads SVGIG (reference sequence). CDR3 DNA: TGTGCCTGGTGCCGCAACAGGGTCGCCGGGGAGCTGTTTTTT. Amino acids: CAWCRNRVAGELFF. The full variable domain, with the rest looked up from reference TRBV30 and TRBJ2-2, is SQTIHQWPATLVQPVGSPLSLECTVEGTSNPNLYWYRQAAGRGLQLLFYSVGIGQISSEVPQNLSASRPQDRQFILSSKKLLLSDSGFYLCAWCRNRVAGELFFGEGSRLTVL.

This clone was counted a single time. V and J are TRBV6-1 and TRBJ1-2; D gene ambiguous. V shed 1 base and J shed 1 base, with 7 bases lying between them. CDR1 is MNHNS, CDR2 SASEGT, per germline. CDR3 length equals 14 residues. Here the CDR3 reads CASSEGGVNYGYTF. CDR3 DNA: TGTGCCAGCAGTGAAGGTGGAGTTAACTATGGCTACACCTTC.